This T cell receptor beta chain is drawn from a study of T cell responses to AZD1222 COVID-19 vaccine. The data were produced by immunoSEQ multiplex PCR, yet TCRdb's version contains in-frame clones alone and is incomplete. Of about 140,000 clones in the sample, approximately 90% were seen once. On this clone: Antigen: not known.

This CDR3 spans 16 amino acids. The V and J ends lost 4 bases and 6 bases respectively, with 21 bases between them. CDR1 is LGHDT, CDR2 YNNKEL, per germline (reference sequence). Study-level points and caveats: White British donors predominated, females outnumbered males, and clonal diversity was possibly underestimated.

The rearrangement uses TRBV3-1 (or the pseudogene TRBV3-2) and TRBJ1-2, with a weak D call TRBD1 (6 bases). The sample in question was peripheral blood, obtained on day 0 of AZD1222 vaccination. The sequence derives from an adult in good health. The CDR3 loop reads CASSPPWTADADGYTF. CDR3 coding DNA: TGTGCCAGCAGCCCACCCTGGACAGCCGACGCTGATGGCTACACCTTC.